This entry lists 27 T cell receptor beta chains sequenced from one sample in a study of blood T cell repertoires in COVID-19. Produced via immunoSEQ multiplex PCR; TCRdb's table is partial and in-frame only. Of approximately 210,000 clones in the sample, about 91% were seen once. The material sequenced was peripheral blood. The receptors come from a woman aged 40 to 49 with acute or convalescent COVID-19.

The chain has TRBV27 and TRBJ1-2; possible D gene TRBD1, 5 bases. Trimming pared 2 bases from V and 2 bases from J, leaving 9 bases between. The CDR3 is 14 amino acids. Germline V CDR1 and CDR2: MNHEY, SMNVEV (reference sequence). The CDR3 bases are TGTGCCAGCAGTTTACTTGCAGGGAACTATGGCTACACCTTC. Protein: CASSLLAGNYGYTF.

This clone turned up a few times. The chain is built from TRBV30 and TRBJ1-5, with 7 nucleotides matching TRBD1. CDR1 GTSNPN and CDR2 SVGIG come from the germline V gene (reference sequence). This CDR3 has 13 residues. Germline trimming cut 1 base from V and 4 bases from J; bases unmatched to any gene: 1. The CDR3 loop is CAWSETGNQPQHF. The CDR3 DNA is TGTGCCTGGAGTGAGACAGGGAATCAGCCCCAGCATTTT.

The rearrangement links TRBV10-1 to TRBJ2-1; 11 bases match TRBD2. Germline CDR1 WNHNN, CDR2 SYGVQD (reference sequence). The CDR3 covers 13 residues. The V gene end was trimmed by 5 bases and the J gene end by 7 bases; junction bases not matched to a gene: 1. The CDR3 loop reads CASSPSGGNEQFF. CDR3 nucleotides: TGCGCCAGCAGTCCTAGCGGGGGGAATGAGCAGTTCTTC.

This clone was recorded a few times. This chain links TRBV9 with TRBJ1-6; possible D gene TRBD1, 5 bases. From germline, CDR1 is SGDLS and CDR2 YYNGEE. Trimming cost V 4 bases and J 3 bases, with 14 bases left between them. This CDR3 contains 16 residues. The CDR3 DNA follows: TGTGCCAGCAGCCTAGCAGGGCGGTTCTATAATTCACCCCTCCACTTT. Residues: CASSLAGRFYNSPLHF.

The V call is TRBV24-1, the J call TRBJ2-1; TRBD2 might be the D (5 bases). Germline V gives CDR1 KGHDR, CDR2 SFDVKD. V lost 5 bases, J lost 2 bases, and 9 bases lay in between. The CDR3 sequence is 14 residues long. The DNA for the CDR3 is TGTGCCACCAGTGTGTCTAGCCCCTACAATGAGCAGTTCTTC. It codes for CATSVSSPYNEQFF.

The rearrangement joins TRBV5-5 to TRBJ2-7; 9 bases map to TRBD1. The V gene's germline CDR1 is SGHKS and CDR2 YYEKEE (reference sequence). The CDR3 loop spans 13 amino acids. J lost 7 bases, V lost 2 bases, and 4 bases had no gene match. This CDR3 is CASSLQGALEQYV. The CDR3 coding sequence is TGTGCCAGCAGCTTACAGGGGGCGCTTGAGCAGTACGTC.

This clone was found a few times. The V gene is TRBV9, the J gene TRBJ2-7; 8 bases are a match to TRBD2. The CDR3 contains 14 residues. The J segment lost 5 bases and the V segment lost 5 bases, leaving 9 bases of the junction unmatched. Germline CDR1 SGDLS, CDR2 YYNGEE. For the CDR3, the DNA is TGTGCCAGCAGTTCAGGGGCGGGGGGCCACGAGCAGTACGTC. Translating it yields CASSSGAGGHEQYV.

The V call is TRBV11-2, the J call TRBJ2-1; 9 bases map to TRBD1. V lost 5 bases and J lost 8; bases outside the gene matches: 13. The CDR3 spans 16 residues. Per the germline V gene, CDR1 is SGHAT and CDR2 is FQNNGV. For the CDR3, the DNA is TGTGCCAGCAGCCGCTTGGCGGGACAGGGACGTGATGAGCAGTTCTTC. This sequence encodes CASSRLAGQGRDEQFF.

The J gene is TRBJ2-7, the V gene TRBV7-8, with 7 positions matching TRBD1. The CDR3 has 14 residues. V shed 5 bases, J shed 7 bases, and the junction held 11 bases outside the gene matches. The germline gives CDR1 SGHVS, CDR2 FQNEAQ. The CDR3 coding sequence is TGTGCCAGCAGCACCGACAGGGTGGGTGGGGAGCAGTACGTC. It is translated as CASSTDRVGGEQYV.

The genes are TRBV30 and TRBJ1-5; 7 bases agree with TRBD1. The junction had 8 bases not matched to a gene; V was cut back by 0 bases and J by 6 bases. Germline-derived CDR1 and CDR2 are GTSNPN and SVGIG (reference sequence). This CDR3 has 15 residues. Here the CDR3 reads CAWSVPGGGSQPQHF. In DNA, the CDR3 is TGTGCCTGGAGTGTACCAGGGGGTGGGAGTCAGCCCCAGCATTTT.

About this clone itself: A read error may account for a junction end that differs from germline. V gene TRBV19 combines with J gene TRBJ1-4; the D gene is possibly TRBD1 (6 bases). CDR1 is LNHDA, CDR2 SQIVND, per germline (reference sequence). This CDR3 is built from 12 residues. This CDR3 is CASTQPRQEPHF. Written as DNA, the CDR3 is TGTGCCAGTACCCAACCGCGACAGGAACCTCATTTT.

The rearrangement links TRBV27 to TRBJ2-1; TRBD2 matches at 7 bases. The CDR3 covers 17 residues. The V segment lost 5 bases and the J segment 7 bases; nucleotides outside the gene matches: 17. Germline V gives CDR1 MNHEY, CDR2 SMNVEV (reference sequence). The CDR3 is CASSLGAGSPLGNEQFF. The DNA of the CDR3 is TGTGCCAGCAGTCTCGGAGCGGGATCCCCTTTGGGAAATGAGCAGTTCTTC.

The chain is built from TRBV5-1 and TRBJ2-6, with TRBD2 matching 8 bases. The V gene's germline CDR1 is SGHRS and CDR2 YFSETQ. The CDR3 runs 17 residues. V lost 4 bases and J lost 2; bases outside the gene matches: 8. CDR3 amino acids: CASSREGREAGANVLTF. CDR3 bases: TGCGCCAGCAGCCGGGAGGGCAGGGAGGCTGGGGCCAACGTCCTGACTTTC.

The J gene is TRBJ2-1, the V gene TRBV6-4; the match to TRBD2 covers 7 bases. The CDR3 extends over 14 amino acids. The germline gives CDR1 MRHNA, CDR2 SNTAGT. CDR3 in amino acids: CATTERGSYNEQFF. The CDR3 coding sequence is TGTGCAACGACGGAGCGGGGTTCCTACAATGAGCAGTTCTTC.

The rearrangement links TRBV27 to TRBJ2-1; 8 nucleotides agree with TRBD2. Looked up from germline, CDR1 is MNHEY and CDR2 is SMNVEV (reference sequence). The CDR3 spans 17 residues. Germline trimming cut 3 bases from V and 6 bases from J; bases unmatched to any gene: 13. DNA of the CDR3: TGTGCCAGCAGTTTGGAACCGGGCGGGGGGTCCAGCAATGAGCAGTTCTTC. This encodes CASSLEPGGGSSNEQFF.

The rearrangement links TRBV28 to TRBJ1-2; possible D gene TRBD1, 5 bases. From germline, CDR1 is MDHEN and CDR2 SYDVKM. The CDR3 runs 13 residues. Trimming removed 2 bases at V and 6 bases at J, with 10 bases between. The CDR3 DNA reads as TGTGCCAGCAGTTTAACGGCAGGGAATGGCTACACCTTC. Translating it yields CASSLTAGNGYTF.

DNA of the CDR3: TGTGCCACCGGGGGGACAGGGGGGTGGCAGTACGTC. Translated: CATGGTGGWQYV. The rearrangement joins TRBV24-1 to TRBJ2-7; 11 bases line up with TRBD1. V shed 9 bases and J 9 bases; nucleotides not matched to a gene: 6. From germline, CDR1 is KGHDR and CDR2 SFDVKD. The CDR3 loop spans 12 amino acids.

This chain links TRBV24-1 with TRBJ2-1; D is unresolved. Germline CDR1 reads KGHDR; CDR2 reads SFDVKD. Trimming took 2 bases from V and 3 from J, leaving 13 bases between them. The CDR3 loop spans 16 amino acids. CDR3 DNA: TGTGCCACCAGTGATTCCTCAGATTATCGCTACAATGAGCAGTTCTTC. It translates to CATSDSSDYRYNEQFF.

The chain couples TRBV3-1 (or the pseudogene TRBV3-2) to TRBJ2-2; D unclear. The CDR3 spans 15 residues. V gave up 1 base and J gave up 2 bases, with 8 bases separating them. In germline, CDR1 is LGHDT, CDR2 YNNKEL (reference sequence). CDR3 bases: TGTGCCAGCAGCCAAGGACACCCAAACACCGGGGAGCTGTTTTTT. Residues: CASSQGHPNTGELFF.

The CDR3 DNA follows: TGCGCCAGCAGTCAAGCCCCCCGGAGTGGCGGCTACACCTTC. It yields the protein CASSQAPRSGGYTF. This chain connects TRBV23-1 to TRBJ1-2; D unresolved. TRBV23-1 is designated an ORF whose function remains uncertain. The CDR3 is made up of 14 amino acids. The ends were cut back, 2 bases at V and 8 bases at J, with 15 bases in the middle.

V gene TRBV5-1 combines with J gene TRBJ1-1; possibly TRBD1 for D (6 bases). The CDR3 contains 16 residues. Germline V gives CDR1 SGHRS, CDR2 YFSETQ. The germline V and J ends were trimmed by 3 bases and 5 bases, with 20 bases remaining between them. The DNA of the CDR3 is TGCGCCAGCAGCTGGTGGGGGGGCAGGAGTGATACTGAAGCTTTCTTT. It specifies CASSWWGGRSDTEAFF. The full variable domain, in which reference TRBV5-1 and TRBJ1-1 provide the parts outside the CDR3, is KAGVTQTPRYLIKTRGQQVTLSCSPISGHRSVSWYQQTPGQGLQFLFEYFSETQRNKGNFPGRFSGRQFSNSRSEMNVSTLELGDSALYLCASSWWGGRSDTEAFFGQGTRLTVV.

This chain uses TRBV6-5 with TRBJ1-4; D is undetermined. The V gene lost 8 bases and the J gene lost 5 bases, with 15 bases spanning the gap. Germline V gene sequence: CDR1 MNHEY, CDR2 SVGAGI. This CDR3 contains 14 residues. The CDR3 loop reads CASALGGPNEKLFF. The CDR3 coding sequence is TGTGCCAGCGCTTTAGGAGGACCGAATGAAAAACTGTTTTTT.

V gene TRBV6-5 combines with J gene TRBJ2-7; 7 bases are a match to TRBD1. In germline, CDR1 is MNHEY, CDR2 SVGAGI. V lost 3 bases, J lost 6 bases, and 8 bases stayed unmatched. The CDR3 extends over 14 amino acids. CDR3 in DNA: TGTGCCAGCAGTTATTCCTACGGGACAGCCGAGCAGTACGTC. Its translation: CASSYSYGTAEQYV.

The chain recombines TRBV7-9 with TRBJ2-5; 14 bases line up with TRBD2. The CDR3 is 17 amino acids. Germline V gives CDR1 SEHNR, CDR2 FQNEAQ (reference sequence). J was trimmed by 2 bases and V by 5 bases; bases with no gene match: 7. In DNA, the CDR3 is TGTGCCAGCAGCCGATTGACTAGCGGGGGGGCTCAAGAGACCCAGTACTTC. It translates to CASSRLTSGGAQETQYF.

The V gene is TRBV5-1, the J gene TRBJ2-5; D is possibly TRBD2 (6 bases). The V gene's germline CDR1 is SGHRS and CDR2 YFSETQ. The V end lost 2 bases, the J end lost 1 base, and 9 bases lay between the germline ends. The CDR3 has 14 amino acids. The CDR3 sequence: CASSLLAVQETQYF. CDR3 in DNA: TGCGCCAGCAGCTTACTAGCAGTCCAAGAGACCCAGTACTTC.

This chain connects TRBV2 to TRBJ2-7; 8 bases are a match to TRBD1. CDR1 is SNHLY, CDR2 FYNNEI, per germline. Trimming at V came to 7 bases and at J to 1 base, leaving 9 bases not matched to a gene. This CDR3 is built from 15 residues. The CDR3 sequence is CASMETGDWSYEQYV. The CDR3 DNA reads as TGTGCCAGCATGGAGACAGGGGATTGGTCCTACGAGCAGTACGTC.

The rearrangement joins TRBV12-5 to TRBJ1-4; 7 bases map to TRBD1. CDR3 length equals 19 residues. Germline CDR1 and CDR2: LGHNT and FRNRAP. With 1 base clipped from V and 0 bases from J, the junction kept 11 bases outside the gene matches. CDR3 nucleotide sequence: TGTGCTAGTGGTTTGGCCGTGGGACAGAGCGCCGCAACTAATGAAAAACTGTTTTTT. This gives the protein CASGLAVGQSAATNEKLFF.